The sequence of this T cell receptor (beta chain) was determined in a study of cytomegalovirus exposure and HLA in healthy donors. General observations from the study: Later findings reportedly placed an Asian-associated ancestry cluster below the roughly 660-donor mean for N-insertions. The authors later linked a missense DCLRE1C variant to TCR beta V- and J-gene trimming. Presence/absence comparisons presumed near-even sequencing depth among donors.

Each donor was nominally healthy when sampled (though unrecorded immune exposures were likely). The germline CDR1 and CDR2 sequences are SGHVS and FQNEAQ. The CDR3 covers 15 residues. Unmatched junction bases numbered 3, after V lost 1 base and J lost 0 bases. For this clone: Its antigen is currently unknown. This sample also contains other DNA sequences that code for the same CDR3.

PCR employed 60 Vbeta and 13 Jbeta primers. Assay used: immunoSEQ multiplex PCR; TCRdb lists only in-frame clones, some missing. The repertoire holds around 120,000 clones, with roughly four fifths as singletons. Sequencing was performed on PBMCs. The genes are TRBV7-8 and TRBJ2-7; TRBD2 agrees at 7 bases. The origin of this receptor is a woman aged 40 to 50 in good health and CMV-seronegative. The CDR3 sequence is CASSLDLAVSYEQYF. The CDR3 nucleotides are TGTGCCAGCAGCTTAGATCTAGCGGTCTCCTACGAGCAGTACTTC.